The clone carrying this TCR beta chain was recorded only once. The data stem from a study of blood T cell dynamics during melanoma immunotherapy. Each bulk PBMC sample had roughly 400 ng DNA loaded. Assay: immunoSEQ multiplex PCR; the TCRdb copy retains only in-frame clones and omits some. The sample consists of around 20,000 clones, nearly 90% of them appearing once. Trimming took off 5 bases at V and 4 bases at J, with 11 bases between the two ends. The germline V gene has CDR1 MNHEY and CDR2 SVGAGI. There are 13 residues in the CDR3. Time point denoted: week 3, after first cycle of checkpoint inhibitor. Apart from two fast progressors, RECIST 1.1 response was judged 12 weeks post-infusion.

The rearrangement uses TRBV6-5 and TRBJ1-1; tentative D call: TRBD1 (6 bases). The source is a human donor with melanoma. The specimen comprised blood, sampled from a patient treated with checkpoint blockade. CDR3 nucleotides: TGTGCCAGCAGTACAGGGAAGAGCACTGAAGCTTTCTTT. It yields the protein CASSTGKSTEAFF.